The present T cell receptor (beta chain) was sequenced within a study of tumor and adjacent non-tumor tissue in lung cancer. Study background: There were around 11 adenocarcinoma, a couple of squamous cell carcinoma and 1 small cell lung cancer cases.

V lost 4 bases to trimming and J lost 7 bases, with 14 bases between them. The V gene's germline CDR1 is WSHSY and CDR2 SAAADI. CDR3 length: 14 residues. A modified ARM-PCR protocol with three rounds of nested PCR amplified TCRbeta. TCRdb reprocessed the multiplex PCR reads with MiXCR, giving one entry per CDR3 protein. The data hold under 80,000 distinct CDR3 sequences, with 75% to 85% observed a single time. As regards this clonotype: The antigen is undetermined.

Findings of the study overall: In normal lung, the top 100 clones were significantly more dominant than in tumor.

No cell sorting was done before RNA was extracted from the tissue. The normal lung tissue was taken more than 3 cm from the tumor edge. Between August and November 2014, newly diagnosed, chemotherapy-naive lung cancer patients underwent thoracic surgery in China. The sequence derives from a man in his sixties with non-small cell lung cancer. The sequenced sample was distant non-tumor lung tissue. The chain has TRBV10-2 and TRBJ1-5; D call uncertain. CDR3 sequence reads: CASSGAGAQQPQHF. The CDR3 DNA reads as TGCGCCAGCAGTGGGGCTGGTGCGCAGCAGCCCCAGCATTTT.